A single sample gave rise to the 20 T cell receptor beta chains below, sequenced in a study of Graves' ophthalmopathy and Graves' hyperthyroidism. TCR beta CDR3 regions were amplified from RNA transcripts. The library came from an HTBI-primed first-round RT-PCR and a second-round multiplex PCR. Each CDR3 protein gets one entry after TCRdb re-called the multiplex PCR reads with MiXCR. The repertoire includes 350,000 to 400,000 distinct CDR3 sequences, about 18% of them detected once, and around 1.6% sits in the top ten. Sequencing was carried out using peripheral blood. The receptors here all came from a woman aged 18-30 years with Graves' ophthalmopathy.

This clonotype was recorded many times. The chain is built from TRBV19 and TRBJ2-2, with D unclear. The CDR3 length is 15 residues. Germline V gene data show CDR1 as LNHDA and CDR2 as SQIVND (reference sequence). Trimming took off 7 bases at V and 2 bases at J, with 14 bases between the two ends. CDR3 sequence: CASNWGTPNTGELFF. CDR3 bases: TGTGCCAGTAACTGGGGTACCCCCAACACCGGGGAGCTGTTTTTT. The full variable domain, rest sourced from reference TRBV19 and TRBJ2-2, is DGGITQSPKYLFRKEGQNVTLSCEQNLNHDAMYWYRQDPGQGLRLIYYSQIVNDFQKGDIAEGYSVSREKKESFPLTVTSAQKNPTAFYLCASNWGTPNTGELFFGEGSRLTVL.

This clonotype was recorded at least ten times. The V call is TRBV2, the J call TRBJ1-5, with 11 nucleotides matching TRBD1. This CDR3 has 15 residues. The junction had 4 bases not matched to a gene; V was cut back by 3 bases and J by 6 bases. In germline, CDR1 is SNHLY, CDR2 FYNNEI. Here the CDR3 reads CASSEGQGVAQPQHF. The CDR3, as DNA: TGTGCCAGCAGTGAGGGACAGGGGGTGGCTCAGCCCCAGCATTTT.

This clonotype occurred many times. V and J are TRBV28 and TRBJ2-2; D uncertain. CDR3 size: 13 residues. The V and J ends lost 7 bases and 6 bases respectively, with 12 bases between them. Germline CDR1 reads MDHEN; CDR2 reads SYDVKM. The DNA for the CDR3 is TGTGCCAGCACCACGACCATCTCCGGGGAGCTGTTTTTT. Translation gives CASTTTISGELFF.

This clonotype was recorded many times. This chain's CDR3 is CASSWELHYEQYF. The CDR3 DNA reads as TGTGCCAGCAGTTGGGAACTACATTACGAGCAGTACTTC. This chain links TRBV28 with TRBJ2-7; D gene uncertain. Trimming removed 4 bases from V and 4 bases from J, with 11 bases in between. Germline-derived CDR1 and CDR2 are MDHEN and SYDVKM. CDR3 length: 13 residues.

This clonotype was counted at least ten times. The genes are TRBV20-1 and TRBJ2-7; TRBD1 matches 7 bases. Germline V gene data show CDR1 as DFQATT and CDR2 as SNEGSKA (reference sequence). This CDR3 contains 14 residues. Trimming at V came to 5 bases and at J to 3 bases, leaving 10 bases not matched to a gene. The CDR3 DNA sequence: TGCAGTGCTGAGGGGTCGGGACAGAACTACGAGCAGTACTTC. It yields the protein CSAEGSGQNYEQYF.

This clonotype was seen repeatedly, ten times or more. This chain uses TRBV7-8 with TRBJ2-2; possibly TRBD1 or TRBD2 for D (7 bases each). Trimming took 0 bases from V and 7 from J, leaving 21 bases between them. This CDR3 has 18 amino acids. Germline lookup yields CDR1 SGHVS and CDR2 FQNEAQ. The CDR3 DNA follows: TGTGCCAGCAGCTTAGCGCCCCTTGGGGGAGGGGGCATCGGGGAGCTGTTTTTT. Protein: CASSLAPLGGGGIGELFF.

This chain links TRBV6-1 with TRBJ2-5; D is undetermined. CDR1 is MNHNS and CDR2 is SASEGT in the germline V gene. The length of the CDR3 is 11 residues. V was pared by 8 bases and J by 4 bases, with 8 bases between. DNA of the CDR3: TGTGCCAGCTATCATGGAGAGACCCAGTACTTC. Translation gives CASYHGETQYF.

This clonotype was counted many times. The chain couples TRBV20-1 to TRBJ1-2; D remains ambiguous. Per germline, CDR1 DFQATT and CDR2 SNEGSKA (reference sequence). V lost 3 bases to trimming and J lost 5 bases, with 16 bases between them. CDR3 length: 14 residues. The CDR3, as DNA: TGCAGTGCTAGTAGCTCAGTTGGTGATTATGGCTACACCTTC. This codes for CSASSSVGDYGYTF.

This clonotype has a count of ten or more. The chain has TRBV28 and TRBJ1-5, with no clear D. Trimming removed 2 bases from V and 4 bases from J, with 9 bases in between. CDR3 length equals 14 residues. Germline V CDR1 and CDR2: MDHEN, SYDVKM. This CDR3 is CASSLNLENQPQHF. CDR3 DNA: TGTGCCAGCAGTTTAAACCTAGAGAATCAGCCCCAGCATTTT. Full variable domain (outside the CDR3, taken from reference TRBV28 and TRBJ1-5): DVKVTQSSRYLVKRTGEKVFLECVQDMDHENMFWYRQDPGLGLRLIYFSYDVKMKEKGDIPEGYSVSREKKERFSLILESASTNQTSMYLCASSLNLENQPQHFGDGTRLSIL.

This clonotype was recorded many times. The rearrangement joins TRBV18 to TRBJ2-7, with 9 nucleotides matching TRBD1. The CDR3 spans 17 residues. In germline, CDR1 is KGHSH, CDR2 LQKENI. J lost 5 bases, V lost 3 bases, and 14 bases had no gene match. The CDR3 sequence is CASSPRTGVDMAHEQYF. CDR3 coding DNA: TGTGCCAGCTCACCCCGGACAGGGGTAGACATGGCTCACGAGCAGTACTTC.

This clonotype was recorded at least ten times. Its ends do not fully match the called genes, so a read error is possible. The V gene is TRBV19, the J gene TRBJ1-1; D is possibly TRBD1 (6 bases). Per the germline V gene, CDR1 is LNHDA and CDR2 is SQIVND (reference sequence). The length of the CDR3 is 16 residues. This chain's CDR3 is CASSIHLQGWNTGAFF. The CDR3 DNA sequence: TGTGCCAGTAGTATCCACCTACAGGGATGGAACACTGGAGCTTTCTTT.

This clonotype was seen many times. The chain links TRBV11-2 to TRBJ2-5; 9 bases are shared with TRBD2. The CDR3 is 17 amino acids. Trimming removed 5 bases from V and 4 bases from J; junction bases left unmatched: 14. The germline gives CDR1 SGHAT, CDR2 FQNNGV. CDR3 residues: CASSPRERGGRAETQYF. CDR3 coding DNA: TGTGCCAGCAGCCCAAGAGAGAGGGGCGGGAGGGCAGAGACCCAGTACTTC.

This clonotype was observed a few times. The chain has TRBV6-2 or TRBV6-3 and TRBJ2-5; D gene unclear. In germline, CDR1 is MNHEY, CDR2 SVGEGT. Between the trimmed V and J ends, which lost 0 bases and 0 bases, there was a span of 11 bases. This CDR3 spans 16 amino acids. CDR3 nucleotide sequence: TGTGCCAGCAGTTACTCGAGTACGGACCACCAAGAGACCCAGTACTTC. As protein: CASSYSSTDHQETQYF.

This clonotype was detected ten times or more. This sequence joins TRBV10-3 and TRBJ1-3, with unresolved D. From germline, CDR1 is ENHRY and CDR2 SYGVKD. The CDR3 length is 16 residues. Trimming removed 0 bases at V and 0 bases at J, with 9 bases between. CDR3 coding DNA: TGTGCCATCAGTGAGTCGGACGATTACTCTGGAAACACCATATATTTT. As protein: CAISESDDYSGNTIYF.

This clonotype was counted many times. The CDR3 sequence is CASSSTDRASYGYTF. As DNA, the CDR3 is TGTGCCAGCAGCTCGACAGACAGGGCTAGCTATGGCTACACCTTC. The chain recombines TRBV11-2 with TRBJ1-2, with 7 bases identical to TRBD1. Trimming removed 4 bases from V and 4 bases from J; junction bases left unmatched: 9. Looked up from germline, CDR1 is SGHAT and CDR2 is FQNNGV. The CDR3 length is 15 residues.

In its sample, this clonotype was seen many times. The chain combines TRBV7-2 with TRBJ1-5; TRBD1 is a possible D gene (6 bases). The CDR3 is made up of 15 amino acids. Germline V lookup: CDR1 SGHTA, CDR2 FQGNSA. Trimming shortened V by 4 bases and J by 2 bases, and 12 bases separated the two germline ends. CDR3 region: CASSSTGKGNQPQHF. CDR3 bases: TGTGCCAGCAGCTCAACAGGGAAGGGCAATCAGCCCCAGCATTTT.

This chain links TRBV10-1 with TRBJ2-5, with D possibly matching TRBD2 (6 bases). Trimming took 6 bases from V and 1 from J, leaving 9 bases between them. This CDR3 is 13 amino acids long. Germline V lookup: CDR1 WNHNN, CDR2 SYGVQD (reference sequence). The CDR3 loop is CASSGDFQETQYF. The CDR3 DNA reads as TGCGCCAGCAGCGGGGACTTCCAAGAGACCCAGTACTTC.

The V and J genes are TRBV6-1 and TRBJ2-7, with 15 nucleotides matching TRBD2. The CDR3 covers 15 residues. CDR1 and CDR2 (germline): MNHNS, SASEGT. V lost 6 bases and J lost 5; bases outside the gene matches: 5. The CDR3, as DNA: TGTGCCAGCAGAAGGACTAGCGGGAGGGAACACGAGCAGTACTTC. Translation gives CASRRTSGREHEQYF.

Many counts were recorded for this clonotype. The rearrangement joins TRBV20-1 to TRBJ2-7; tentative D call: TRBD2 (6 bases). The CDR3 has 13 amino acids. From germline, CDR1 is DFQATT and CDR2 SNEGSKA (reference sequence). The germline V and J ends were trimmed by 3 bases and 7 bases, with 16 bases remaining between them. The CDR3 coding sequence is TGCAGTGCTAGTGGTTCTGGGGCGGGGGAGCAGTACTTC. It translates to CSASGSGAGEQYF.

This clonotype was detected ten times or more. The chain combines TRBV15 with TRBJ2-7; 9 positions match TRBD1. V trimming: 1 base; J trimming: 4 bases; junction bases outside the gene matches: 5. CDR3 length equals 15 residues. Germline lookup yields CDR1 LNHNV and CDR2 YYDKDF (reference sequence). CDR3: CATSRGRTGVYEQYF. Written as DNA, the CDR3 is TGTGCCACCAGCAGAGGGAGGACAGGGGTTTACGAGCAGTACTTC.